This T cell receptor (beta chain) comes out of a study of blood T cell repertoires in COVID-19. Study context: The study drew acute and convalescent COVID-19 samples from the United States, Italy and Spain. PBMCs, B-cell-depleted T cells, or T cells provided the cDNA or gDNA that made up the material.

The V end lost 4 bases, the J end lost 0 bases, and 6 bases lay between the germline ends. The CDR3 totals 13 residues. Looked up from germline, CDR1 is LNHDA and CDR2 is SQIVND (reference sequence). As processed by the authors: Estimation of nucleated cell counts was performed using reference gene primer amplification. Method: immunoSEQ multiplex PCR; TCRdb's copy keeps in-frame clones and lacks some. From that table come the V and J calls and clone size; the DNA was used to work out D and trimming. The sample yields over 250,000 clones, about 85% seen once. This TCR came from a man between 60 and 75 years old who had recovered from COVID-19. Sequenced input: peripheral blood. The gene calls are TRBV19 and TRBJ1-1; no definite D call. The CDR3 is CASSTRMNTEAFF. CDR3 nucleotides: TGTGCCAGTAGTACGAGGATGAACACTGAAGCTTTCTTT.